This TCR beta chain was captured by sequencing in a study of memory CD4+ T cells and cytomegalovirus serostatus. Single viable CD3+CD4+CD8-CD45RO+ cells were sorted as the memory CD4+ T cells. Data came from immunoSEQ multiplex PCR; TCRdb stores just in-frame clones and leaves some out. The table has approximately 46,000 clones, about 80% seen once; the top ten hold more than 0.95%. Sequencing was done on a sample of memory CD4+ T cells from blood. The sequence was obtained from an adult in good health and CMV-seronegative.

The CDR3 nucleotides read TGTGCTAGTGGTTTAAAACAGGGATTGGACACCGGGGAGCTGTTTTTT. This sequence encodes CASGLKQGLDTGELFF. The chain carries TRBV12-5 and TRBJ2-2, with a tentative D call TRBD1 (6 bases). This CDR3 comprises 16 residues. CDR1 is LGHNT and CDR2 is FRNRAP in the germline V gene. The germline V and J ends were trimmed by 3 bases and 3 bases, with 14 bases remaining between them. Together with reference TRBV12-5 and TRBJ2-2, the CDR3 gives the full variable domain: DARVTQTPRHKVTEMGQEVTMRCQPILGHNTVFWYRQTMMQGLELLAYFRNRAPLDDSGMPKDRFSAEMPDATLATLKIQPSEPRDSAVYFCASGLKQGLDTGELFFGEGSRLTVL.